These 7 T cell receptor beta chains were sequenced from one sample in a study of blood T cell repertoires in COVID-19. The data were produced by immunoSEQ multiplex PCR, yet TCRdb's version contains in-frame clones alone and is incomplete. The repertoire has over 250,000 clones, 75% to 95% of them found once; the top ten carry around 1.1%. Sequenced sample: PBMCs or T cells enriched from blood (not recorded which). These receptors originate from a woman in her 30s who had recovered from COVID-19.

This chain joins TRBV4-3 and TRBJ1-2, with 8 bases matching TRBD1. The CDR3 runs to 15 residues. V lost 1 base to trimming and J lost 4 bases; unmatched junction nucleotides: 5. Germline CDR1 reads LGHNA; CDR2 reads YSLEER. CDR3 protein: CASSQVTGGGYGYTF. For the CDR3, the DNA is TGCGCCAGCAGCCAAGTCACAGGGGGTGGCTATGGCTACACCTTC.

The chain links TRBV4-2 to TRBJ1-2, with 8 nucleotides matching TRBD1. The CDR3 has 18 amino acids. Looked up from germline, CDR1 is LGHNA and CDR2 is YNFKEQ. V shed 3 bases and J 5 bases; nucleotides not matched to a gene: 17. CDR3 sequence reads: CASSHESYKETGEYGYTF. The DNA of the CDR3 is TGTGCCAGCAGCCACGAATCTTACAAGGAGACAGGGGAGTATGGCTACACCTTC.

J is TRBJ1-1 and V is TRBV6-1, with no clear D. CDR1 is MNHNS, CDR2 SASEGT, per germline. V was pared by 1 base and J by 5 bases, with 14 bases between. The CDR3 covers 15 residues. CDR3 nucleotides: TGTGCCAGCAGTGAAGGGCCCCTAAGCGAAACTGAAGCTTTCTTT. Its protein product is CASSEGPLSETEAFF.

The rearrangement links TRBV25-1 to TRBJ1-1, with 9 positions matching TRBD1. The trim removed 6 bases at V and 9 bases at J, leaving 5 bases unmatched. CDR3 size: 12 residues. Germline V gene sequence: CDR1 MGHDK, CDR2 SYGVNS. The CDR3 DNA sequence: TGTGCCAGCAGCCAGACAGGGGGGAAAGCTTTCTTT. Translation gives CASSQTGGKAFF.

J is TRBJ2-7 and V is TRBV5-1; maybe TRBD2 (6 bases). The CDR3 length is 14 residues. V was clipped by 2 bases and J by 0 bases, with 9 bases between them. The V gene's germline CDR1 is SGHRS and CDR2 YFSETQ. In nucleotides, the CDR3 is TGCGCCAGCAGCTTACGGACTACCTCCTACGAGCAGTACTTC. It specifies CASSLRTTSYEQYF.

This chain joins TRBV6-5 and TRBJ2-7; D perhaps matches TRBD2 (6 bases). The CDR3 extends over 15 amino acids. Germline assignment: CDR1 MNHEY and CDR2 SVGAGI. V shed 2 bases and J shed 6 bases, with 17 bases lying between them. Here the CDR3 DNA reads TGTGCCAGCAGTTACCGGGACTCAACGTTGAGCGAGCAGTACTTC. Translating gives CASSYRDSTLSEQYF.

The chain joins TRBV9 to TRBJ2-6; possibly TRBD2 for D (5 bases). Germline V lookup: CDR1 SGDLS, CDR2 YYNGEE. V was trimmed by 0 bases and J by 0 bases, leaving 13 bases between them. The CDR3 length is 18 residues. The CDR3 spells CASSVGGGSRSGANVLTF. The DNA of the CDR3 is TGTGCCAGCAGCGTAGGTGGAGGAAGCCGCTCTGGGGCCAACGTCCTGACTTTC.